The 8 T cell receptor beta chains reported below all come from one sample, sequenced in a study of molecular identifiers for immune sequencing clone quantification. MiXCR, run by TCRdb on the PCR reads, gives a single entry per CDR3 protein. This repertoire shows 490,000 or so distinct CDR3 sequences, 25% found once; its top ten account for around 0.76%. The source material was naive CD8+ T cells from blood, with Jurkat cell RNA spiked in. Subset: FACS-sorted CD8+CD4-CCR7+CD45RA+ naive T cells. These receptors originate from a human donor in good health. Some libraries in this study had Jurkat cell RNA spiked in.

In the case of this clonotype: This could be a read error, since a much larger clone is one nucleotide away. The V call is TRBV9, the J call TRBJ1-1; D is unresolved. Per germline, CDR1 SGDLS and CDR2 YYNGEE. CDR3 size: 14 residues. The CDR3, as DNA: TGTGCCAGCAGCGTAGGGGGAGCGAACACTGAAGCTTCCTTT. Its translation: CASSVGGANTEASF. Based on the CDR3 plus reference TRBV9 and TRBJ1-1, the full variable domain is DSGVTQTPKHLITATGQRVTLRCSPRSGDLSVYWYQQSLDQGLQFLIQYYNGEERAKGNILERFSAQQFPDLHSELNLSSLELGDSALYFCASSVGGANTEASFGQGTRLTVV.

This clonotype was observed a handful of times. In DNA form, the CDR3 reads TGTGCCAGCAGCGATGGGTCGGGACAGGGAGCCTACGAGCAGTACTTC. Amino acid sequence: CASSDGSGQGAYEQYF. The genes are TRBV9 and TRBJ2-7; TRBD1 matches 9 bases. There are 16 residues in the CDR3. The V segment lost 3 bases and the J segment 2 bases; nucleotides outside the gene matches: 9. CDR1 and CDR2 from the germline V gene are SGDLS and YYNGEE.

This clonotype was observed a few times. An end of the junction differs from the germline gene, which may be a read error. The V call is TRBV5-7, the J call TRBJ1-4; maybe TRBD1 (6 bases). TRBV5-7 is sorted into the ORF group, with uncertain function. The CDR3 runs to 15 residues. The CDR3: CASGLGASTNEKLFF. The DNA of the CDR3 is TGTGCCAGCGGCTTGGGGGCATCAACTAATGAAAAACTGTTTTTT.

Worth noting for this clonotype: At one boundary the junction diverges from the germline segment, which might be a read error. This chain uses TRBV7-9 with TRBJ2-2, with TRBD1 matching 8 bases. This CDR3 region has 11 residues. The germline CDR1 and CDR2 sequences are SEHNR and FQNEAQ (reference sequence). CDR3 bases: TGTGCCGGACAGGGAGCCGGGGAGCTGTATTTT. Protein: CAGQGAGELYF.

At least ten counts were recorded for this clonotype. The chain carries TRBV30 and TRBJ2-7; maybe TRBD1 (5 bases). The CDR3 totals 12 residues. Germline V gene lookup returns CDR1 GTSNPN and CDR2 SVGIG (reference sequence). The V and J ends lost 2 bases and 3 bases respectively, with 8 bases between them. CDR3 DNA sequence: TGTGCCTGGAGTTGGGGCAGCTACGAGCAGTACTTC. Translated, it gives CAWSWGSYEQYF.

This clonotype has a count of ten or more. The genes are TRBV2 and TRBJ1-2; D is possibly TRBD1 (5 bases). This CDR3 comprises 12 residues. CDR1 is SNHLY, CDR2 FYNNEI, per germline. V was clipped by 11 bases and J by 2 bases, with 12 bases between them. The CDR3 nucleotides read TGTGCCCGACAAAGGGACAACTATGGCTACACCTTC. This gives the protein CARQRDNYGYTF.

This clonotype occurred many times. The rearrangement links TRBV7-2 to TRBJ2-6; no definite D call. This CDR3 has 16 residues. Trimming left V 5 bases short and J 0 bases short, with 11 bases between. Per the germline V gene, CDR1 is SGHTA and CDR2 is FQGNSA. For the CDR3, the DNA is TGTGCCAGCAGCGCGACCCCGTACTCTGGGGCCAACGTCCTGACTTTC. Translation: CASSATPYSGANVLTF.

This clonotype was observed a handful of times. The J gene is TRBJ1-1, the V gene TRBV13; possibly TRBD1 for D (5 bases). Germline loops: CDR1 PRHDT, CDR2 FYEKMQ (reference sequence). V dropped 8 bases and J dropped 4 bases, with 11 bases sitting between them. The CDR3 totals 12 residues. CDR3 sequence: CASRTWGTEAFF. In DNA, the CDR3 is TGTGCCAGCCGGACATGGGGCACTGAAGCTTTCTTT.